Listed below are T cell receptor beta chains from one sample, sequenced in a study of shared clonotypes between healthy human individuals. TCRdb's copy holds only in-frame clones and misses some; the assay was immunoSEQ multiplex PCR. Of about 1,500,000 clones listed, 95% to 97% are singletons. Sequencing was carried out using naive CD4+ T cells sorted from blood. The receptors here all came from a man aged 25 to 40 in good health. CDR3s include the opening cysteine and the closing phenylalanine or tryptophan. The order of the fields is J gene, D gene, V gene, CDR3 length, clone size, CDR3 DNA, CDR3 protein. D genes are given only for firm matches. Size is omitted from some rows. Given values are once, few, many or a class for expanded clones.

J: TRBJ1-2; D: TRBD1; V: TRBV9; length: 15; size: .; DNA: TGTGCCAGCAGCGTTGGACAGGGAGTTGGCTATGGCTACACCTTC; CDR3: CASSVGQGVGYGYTF
J: TRBJ2-1; D: .; V: TRBV7-9; length: 12; size: .; DNA: TGTGCCAGCAGCTCCCCCAGGGGTGAGCAGTTCTTC; CDR3: CASSSPRGEQFF
J: TRBJ2-7; D: .; V: TRBV20-1; length: 11; size: .; DNA: TGCAGTGCTAGCAAGTCTTACGAGCAGTACTTC; CDR3: CSASKSYEQYF
J: TRBJ1-2; D: .; V: TRBV19; length: 13; size: few; DNA: TGTGCCAGTAGTATCGCCCGACAGGTCGGCTACACCTTC; CDR3: CASSIARQVGYTF
J: TRBJ1-4; D: .; V: TRBV11-2; length: 14; size: .; DNA: TGTGCCAGCAGCCCCGGGATTACAAATGAAAAACTGTTTTTT; CDR3: CASSPGITNEKLFF
J: TRBJ2-3; D: TRBD2; V: TRBV7-9; length: 18; size: .; DNA: TGTGCCAGCACCTTAGTACTAGCGGGGGGAGGCTCCACAGATACGCAGTATTTT; CDR3: CASTLVLAGGGSTDTQYF
J: TRBJ2-2; D: TRBD2; V: TRBV6-1; length: 14; size: .; DNA: TGTGCCAGCACCCTAGCGGTAAACACCGGGGAGCTGTTTTTT; CDR3: CASTLAVNTGELFF
J: TRBJ2-4; D: TRBD1; V: TRBV5-1; length: 18; size: .; DNA: TGCGCCAGCAGCTTCCTGCCACAGGGGGACCAAGCCAAAAACATTCAGTACTTC; CDR3: CASSFLPQGDQAKNIQYF
J: TRBJ2-3; D: TRBD2; V: TRBV5-1; length: 14; size: once; DNA: TGCGCCAGCAGCGCGGGGACTAGCGCAGATACGCAGTATTTT; CDR3: CASSAGTSADTQYF
J: TRBJ1-3; D: TRBD1; V: TRBV9; length: 15; size: .; DNA: TGTGCCAGCAGCGTGACAGGGTACTCTGGAAACACCATATATTTT; CDR3: CASSVTGYSGNTIYF
J: TRBJ1-3; D: .; V: TRBV9; length: 16; size: .; DNA: TGTGCCAGCAGCGTCAGGGGCCAAAGCTCTGGAAACACCATATATTTT; CDR3: CASSVRGQSSGNTIYF
J: TRBJ2-7; D: .; V: TRBV14; length: 15; size: .; DNA: TGTGCCAGCAGCCAATGGGGGCGCGTCTCCTACGAGCAGTACTTC; CDR3: CASSQWGRVSYEQYF
J: TRBJ2-3; D: TRBD2; V: TRBV29-1; length: 12; size: .; DNA: TGCAGCGTTGAGCGGGGGACAGATACGCAGTATTTT; CDR3: CSVERGTDTQYF
J: TRBJ2-1; D: TRBD1; V: TRBV29-1; length: 12; size: .; DNA: TGCAGCGTTGACAGGGGGTTCAATGAGCAGTTCTTC; CDR3: CSVDRGFNEQFF
J: TRBJ1-1; D: .; V: TRBV5-6; length: 15; size: once; DNA: TGTGCCAGCAGCTTTCGGACGGCGATGAACACTGAAGCTTTCTTT; CDR3: CASSFRTAMNTEAFF
J: TRBJ2-2; D: TRBD2; V: TRBV29-1; length: 17; size: .; DNA: TGCAGCGTTGAGTCTAGCGGGAGTGTACATAGCACCGGGGAGCTGTTTTTT; CDR3: CSVESSGSVHSTGELFF
J: TRBJ2-5; D: TRBD1; V: TRBV7-9; length: 15; size: .; DNA: TGTGCCAGCAGCGCACTACAGGGGGCTAGGGAGACCCAGTACTTC; CDR3: CASSALQGARETQYF
J: TRBJ2-4; D: .; V: TRBV27; length: 14; size: .; DNA: TGTGCCAGCAGTCCCGGACAGTCGGCAGACATTCAGTACTTC; CDR3: CASSPGQSADIQYF
J: TRBJ2-3; D: .; V: TRBV18; length: 13; size: .; DNA: TGTGCCAGCTCACAGTCGGGGACAGATACGCAGTATTTT; CDR3: CASSQSGTDTQYF
J: TRBJ2-1; D: TRBD1; V: TRBV7-8; length: 16; size: .; DNA: TGTGCCAGCAGCCGACCCGGGACAGTCAGTTACAATGAGCAGTTCTTC; CDR3: CASSRPGTVSYNEQFF
J: TRBJ1-1; D: .; V: TRBV28; length: 14; size: .; DNA: TGTGCCAGCAGTCCAGGGTCGGTGAACACTGAAGCTTTCTTT; CDR3: CASSPGSVNTEAFF
J: TRBJ2-2; D: .; V: TRBV28; length: 15; size: .; DNA: TGTGCCAGCAGTTTCGGTCAGGTCTACACCGGGGAGCTGTTTTTT; CDR3: CASSFGQVYTGELFF
J: TRBJ1-3; D: TRBD1; V: TRBV15; length: 17; size: once; DNA: TGTGCCACCAGCAGAGATATGGGACAGGGCTCTGGAAACACCATATATTTT; CDR3: CATSRDMGQGSGNTIYF
J: TRBJ2-7; D: .; V: TRBV9; length: 13; size: .; DNA: TGTGCCAGCAGCGAAAATTGGACGCGCGAGCAGTACTTC; CDR3: CASSENWTREQYF
J: TRBJ2-3; D: TRBD2; V: TRBV5-1; length: 16; size: .; DNA: TGCGCCAGCAGCGGGGGACTAGCGGGAGGTCAAGATACGCAGTATTTT; CDR3: CASSGGLAGGQDTQYF
J: TRBJ1-1; D: .; V: TRBV19; length: 13; size: once; DNA: TGTGCCAGTAGTGCGACAAAGAACACTGAAGCTTTCTTT; CDR3: CASSATKNTEAFF
J: TRBJ2-1; D: .; V: TRBV27; length: 14; size: .; DNA: TGTGCCAGCAGTCCTCGACAGTACTACAATGAGCAGTTCTTC; CDR3: CASSPRQYYNEQFF
J: TRBJ2-1; D: .; V: TRBV4-2; length: 13; size: once; DNA: TGTGCCAGCAGCCAACTCCCGTCCGGCGAGCAGTTCTTC; CDR3: CASSQLPSGEQFF
J: TRBJ1-1; D: .; V: TRBV29-1; length: 12; size: .; DNA: TGCAGCGTTGAAGATCGGAACACTGAAGCTTTCTTT; CDR3: CSVEDRNTEAFF
J: TRBJ1-2; D: .; V: TRBV28; length: 12; size: .; DNA: TGTGCCAGCGGAGACAGGATCTATGGCTACACCTTC; CDR3: CASGDRIYGYTF
J: TRBJ1-2; D: TRBD1; V: TRBV7-3; length: 14; size: once; DNA: TGTGCCAGCAGCCCACAGGGGACCCCCGGTGGCTACACCTTC; CDR3: CASSPQGTPGGYTF
J: TRBJ2-3; D: .; V: TRBV10-1; length: 14; size: .; DNA: TGCGCCAGCAGTGAGTCTCACAGGGCCGATACGCAGTATTTT; CDR3: CASSESHRADTQYF
J: TRBJ1-1; D: .; V: TRBV29-1; length: 12; size: .; DNA: TGCAGCGTTGCCGGGTTCGGCACTGAAGCTTTCTTT; CDR3: CSVAGFGTEAFF
J: TRBJ2-2; D: .; V: TRBV19; length: 17; size: .; DNA: TGTGCCAGTAGTATAATCGGGAGCCGACTGAGGCCCGGGGAGCTGTTTTTT; CDR3: CASSIIGSRLRPGELFF
J: TRBJ2-7; D: TRBD2; V: TRBV7-9; length: 15; size: .; DNA: TGTGCCAGCAGCTTCGTCGGTAGCGGGAACTACGAGCAGTACTTC; CDR3: CASSFVGSGNYEQYF
J: TRBJ2-2; D: .; V: TRBV9; length: 15; size: .; DNA: TGTGCCAGCAGCGTAGTGGGAAGGAACACCGGGGAGCTGTTTTTT; CDR3: CASSVVGRNTGELFF
J: TRBJ2-7; D: .; V: TRBV5-6; length: 12; size: .; DNA: TGTGCCAGCAGCTTGTCACAGGGAGGGCAGTACTTC; CDR3: CASSLSQGGQYF
J: TRBJ2-1; D: .; V: TRBV7-9; length: 12; size: .; DNA: TGTGCCAGCAGCTTGGGGACTTATGAGCAGTTCTTC; CDR3: CASSLGTYEQFF
J: TRBJ1-2; D: .; V: TRBV7-8; length: 13; size: .; DNA: TGTGCCAGCAGCCAAGATGGGGTCTATGGCTACACCTTC; CDR3: CASSQDGVYGYTF
J: TRBJ2-7; D: TRBD1; V: TRBV7-9; length: 15; size: .; DNA: TGTGCCAGCAGCTTGATTGGGGACAGGGCGAATGAGCAGTACTTC; CDR3: CASSLIGDRANEQYF
J: TRBJ2-1; D: .; V: TRBV30; length: 14; size: .; DNA: TGTGCCTGGAGTGTAACGCTGGTGGGGAATGAGCAGTTCTTC; CDR3: CAWSVTLVGNEQFF
J: TRBJ2-7; D: TRBD2; V: TRBV6-6; length: 14; size: .; DNA: TGTGCCAGCAGTCAAAGCGGGGGGGCCTACGAGCAGTACTTC; CDR3: CASSQSGGAYEQYF
J: TRBJ1-4; D: .; V: TRBV5-1; length: 16; size: .; DNA: TGCGCCAGCAGCTTGGCGTTCGCTGGGGCTAATGAAAAACTGTTTTTT; CDR3: CASSLAFAGANEKLFF
J: TRBJ2-7; D: .; V: TRBV10-3; length: 14; size: .; DNA: TGTGCCGCCAACAAGGGGCCTCCCTCCTACGAGCAGTACTTC; CDR3: CAANKGPPSYEQYF
J: TRBJ2-1; D: TRBD2; V: TRBV28; length: 17; size: .; DNA: TGTGCCAGCAGTCTAAGCCCCCCCCGGGAGGGCCGGAATGAGCAGTTCTTC; CDR3: CASSLSPPREGRNEQFF
J: TRBJ2-4; D: .; V: TRBV6-5; length: 15; size: .; DNA: TGTGCCAGCAGTTCTTTCGGGGGAGCAGAAAACATTCAGTACTTC; CDR3: CASSSFGGAENIQYF
J: TRBJ2-2; D: .; V: TRBV15; length: 14; size: once; DNA: TGTGCCACCAGCAGAGACAGGGTAGCCGGGGAGCTGTTTTTT; CDR3: CATSRDRVAGELFF
J: TRBJ1-2; D: .; V: TRBV28; length: 13; size: .; DNA: TGTGCCAGCAGGTTTAGCGCAGCCTATGGCTACACCTTC; CDR3: CASRFSAAYGYTF
J: TRBJ2-4; D: .; V: TRBV28; length: 14; size: .; DNA: TGTGCCAGCAGTTTACCCGGCGGGGAACGCATTCAGTACTTC; CDR3: CASSLPGGERIQYF
J: TRBJ2-3; D: .; V: TRBV5-1; length: 11; size: .; DNA: TGCGCCAGCAGCAAAGTAGATACGCAGTATTTT; CDR3: CASSKVDTQYF
J: TRBJ2-7; D: .; V: TRBV29-1; length: 10; size: .; DNA: TGCAGCGTTGTCGGGGGCGAGCAGTACTTC; CDR3: CSVVGGEQYF
J: TRBJ2-5; D: TRBD1; V: TRBV10-3; length: 15; size: .; DNA: TGTGCCATCAGTGAGACAGGGGGCTTCATAGAGACCCAGTACTTC; CDR3: CAISETGGFIETQYF
J: TRBJ2-7; D: .; V: TRBV27; length: 13; size: .; DNA: TGTGCCAGCAGTTTAATGGAAACCTACGAGCAGTACTTC; CDR3: CASSLMETYEQYF
J: TRBJ2-1; D: TRBD1; V: TRBV15; length: 13; size: .; DNA: TGTGCCACCGCGGGACAGGACTACAATGAGCAGTTCTTC; CDR3: CATAGQDYNEQFF